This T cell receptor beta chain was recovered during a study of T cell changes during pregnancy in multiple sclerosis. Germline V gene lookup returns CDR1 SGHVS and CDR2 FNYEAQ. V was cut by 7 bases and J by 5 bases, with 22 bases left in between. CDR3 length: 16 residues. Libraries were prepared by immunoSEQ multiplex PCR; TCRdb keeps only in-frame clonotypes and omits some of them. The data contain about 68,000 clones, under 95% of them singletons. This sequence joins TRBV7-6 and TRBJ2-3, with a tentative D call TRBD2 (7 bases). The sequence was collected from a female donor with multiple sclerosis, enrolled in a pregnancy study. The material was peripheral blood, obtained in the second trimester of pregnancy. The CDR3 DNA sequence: TGTGCCAGCAATTGGGGGGGCGGGGGCTCTAGAGATACGCAGTATTTT. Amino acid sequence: CASNWGGGGSRDTQYF.